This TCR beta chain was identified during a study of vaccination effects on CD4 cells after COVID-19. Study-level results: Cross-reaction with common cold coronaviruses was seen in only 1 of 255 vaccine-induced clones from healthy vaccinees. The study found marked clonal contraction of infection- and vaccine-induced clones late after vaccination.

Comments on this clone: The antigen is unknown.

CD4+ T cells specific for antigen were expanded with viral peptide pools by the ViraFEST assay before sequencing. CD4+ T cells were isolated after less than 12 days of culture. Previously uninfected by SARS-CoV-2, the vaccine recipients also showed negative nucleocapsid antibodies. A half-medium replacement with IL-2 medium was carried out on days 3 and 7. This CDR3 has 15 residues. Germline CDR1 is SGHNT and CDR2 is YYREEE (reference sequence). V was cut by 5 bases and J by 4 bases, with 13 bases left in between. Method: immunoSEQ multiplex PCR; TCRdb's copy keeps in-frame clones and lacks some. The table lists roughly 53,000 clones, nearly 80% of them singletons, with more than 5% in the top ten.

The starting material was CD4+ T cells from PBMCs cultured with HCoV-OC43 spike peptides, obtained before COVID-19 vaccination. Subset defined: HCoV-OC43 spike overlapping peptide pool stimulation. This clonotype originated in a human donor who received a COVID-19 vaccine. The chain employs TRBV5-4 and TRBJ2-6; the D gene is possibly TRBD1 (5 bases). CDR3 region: CASSTPGSGANVLTF. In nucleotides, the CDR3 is TGTGCCAGCAGTACCCCAGGGTCAGGGGCCAACGTCCTGACTTTC.